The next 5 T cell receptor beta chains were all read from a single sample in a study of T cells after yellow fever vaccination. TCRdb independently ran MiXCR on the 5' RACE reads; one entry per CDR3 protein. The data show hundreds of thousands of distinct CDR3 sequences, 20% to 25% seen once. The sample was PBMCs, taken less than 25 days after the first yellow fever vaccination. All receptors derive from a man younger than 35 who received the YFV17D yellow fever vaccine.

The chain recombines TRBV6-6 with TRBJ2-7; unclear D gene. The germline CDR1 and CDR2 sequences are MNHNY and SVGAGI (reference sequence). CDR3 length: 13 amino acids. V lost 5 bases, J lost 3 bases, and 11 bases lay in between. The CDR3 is CASSAKAHYEQYV. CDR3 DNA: TGTGCCAGCAGTGCGAAGGCACACTACGAGCAGTACGTC.

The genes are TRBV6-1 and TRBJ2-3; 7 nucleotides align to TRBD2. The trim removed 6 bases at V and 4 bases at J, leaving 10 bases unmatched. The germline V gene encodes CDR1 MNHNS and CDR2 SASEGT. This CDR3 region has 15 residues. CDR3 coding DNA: TGTGCCAGCAGCCACGGGGGGTTGGTGGCAGATACGCAGTATTTT. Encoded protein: CASSHGGLVADTQYF.

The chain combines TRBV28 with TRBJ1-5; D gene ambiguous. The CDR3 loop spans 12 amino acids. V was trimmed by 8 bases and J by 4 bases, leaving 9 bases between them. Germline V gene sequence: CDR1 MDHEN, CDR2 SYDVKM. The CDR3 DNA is TGTGCCAGCTTGGACCTGAATCAGCCCCAGCATTTT. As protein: CASLDLNQPQHF.

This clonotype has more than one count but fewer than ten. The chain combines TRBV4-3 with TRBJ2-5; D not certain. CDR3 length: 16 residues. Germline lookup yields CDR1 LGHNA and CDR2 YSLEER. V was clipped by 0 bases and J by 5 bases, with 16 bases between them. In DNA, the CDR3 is TGCGCCAGCAGCCAAGATCTATTAGTCGGTGGGGAGACCCAGTACTTC. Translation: CASSQDLLVGGETQYF.

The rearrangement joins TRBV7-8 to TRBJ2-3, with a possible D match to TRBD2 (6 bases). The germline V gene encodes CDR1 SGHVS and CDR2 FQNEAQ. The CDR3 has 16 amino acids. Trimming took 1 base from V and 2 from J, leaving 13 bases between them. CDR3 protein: CASSLGERASTDTQYF. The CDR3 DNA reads TGTGCCAGCAGCTTAGGAGAGCGGGCCTCCACAGATACGCAGTATTTT.